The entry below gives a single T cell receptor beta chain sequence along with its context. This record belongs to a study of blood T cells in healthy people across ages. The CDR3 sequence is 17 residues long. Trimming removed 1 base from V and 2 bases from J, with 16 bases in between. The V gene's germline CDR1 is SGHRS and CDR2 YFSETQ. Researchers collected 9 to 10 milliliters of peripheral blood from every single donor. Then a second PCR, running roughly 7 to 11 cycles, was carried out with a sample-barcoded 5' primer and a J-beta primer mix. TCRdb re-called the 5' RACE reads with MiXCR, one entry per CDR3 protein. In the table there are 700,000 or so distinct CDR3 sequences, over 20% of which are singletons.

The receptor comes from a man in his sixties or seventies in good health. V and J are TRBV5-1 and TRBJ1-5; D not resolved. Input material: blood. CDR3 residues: CASSLSPLTDRNQPQHF. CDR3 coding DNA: TGCGCCAGCAGCTTGTCCCCGCTCACAGATCGCAATCAGCCCCAGCATTTT.